This TCR beta chain was profiled in a study of vaccination effects on CD4 cells after COVID-19. Looking at the study overall: Each participant was administered two doses of either the BNT162b2 or the mRNA-1273 vaccine. Sampling occurred 16 days and one week pre-vaccination in a couple of convalescent patients.

The assay was immunoSEQ multiplex PCR, and TCRdb's table has in-frame clones only and misses some. The sample has approximately 19,000 clones; less than 85% are singletons. Comments on this clone: Its antigen is not known.

After expansion with viral peptide pools in the ViraFEST assay, antigen-specific CD4+ T cells were sequenced. Culture lasted approximately 10 days before CD4+ T cell isolation. PCR confirmed that the person was infected with SARS-CoV-2 between March and December 2020. PBMC were cultured at a few million per well with 9 to 10 IU/ml IL-2 and roughly 10 ug/ml peptides. Germline V gene sequence: CDR1 SGHTA, CDR2 FQGNSA. Trimming at V came to 5 bases and at J to 2 bases, leaving 1 base not matched to a gene. CDR3 size: 14 residues. The chain employs TRBV7-2 and TRBJ2-7; TRBD2 matches at 12 bases. Specimen: CD4+ T cells from PBMCs cultured with a peptide pool, collected before COVID-19 vaccination. This receptor was obtained from a human donor who had a prior SARS-CoV-2 infection. The CDR3, as DNA: TGTGCCAGCAGCGCTAGCGGGGGGGCCTACGAGCAGTACTTC. It encodes CASSASGGAYEQYF.